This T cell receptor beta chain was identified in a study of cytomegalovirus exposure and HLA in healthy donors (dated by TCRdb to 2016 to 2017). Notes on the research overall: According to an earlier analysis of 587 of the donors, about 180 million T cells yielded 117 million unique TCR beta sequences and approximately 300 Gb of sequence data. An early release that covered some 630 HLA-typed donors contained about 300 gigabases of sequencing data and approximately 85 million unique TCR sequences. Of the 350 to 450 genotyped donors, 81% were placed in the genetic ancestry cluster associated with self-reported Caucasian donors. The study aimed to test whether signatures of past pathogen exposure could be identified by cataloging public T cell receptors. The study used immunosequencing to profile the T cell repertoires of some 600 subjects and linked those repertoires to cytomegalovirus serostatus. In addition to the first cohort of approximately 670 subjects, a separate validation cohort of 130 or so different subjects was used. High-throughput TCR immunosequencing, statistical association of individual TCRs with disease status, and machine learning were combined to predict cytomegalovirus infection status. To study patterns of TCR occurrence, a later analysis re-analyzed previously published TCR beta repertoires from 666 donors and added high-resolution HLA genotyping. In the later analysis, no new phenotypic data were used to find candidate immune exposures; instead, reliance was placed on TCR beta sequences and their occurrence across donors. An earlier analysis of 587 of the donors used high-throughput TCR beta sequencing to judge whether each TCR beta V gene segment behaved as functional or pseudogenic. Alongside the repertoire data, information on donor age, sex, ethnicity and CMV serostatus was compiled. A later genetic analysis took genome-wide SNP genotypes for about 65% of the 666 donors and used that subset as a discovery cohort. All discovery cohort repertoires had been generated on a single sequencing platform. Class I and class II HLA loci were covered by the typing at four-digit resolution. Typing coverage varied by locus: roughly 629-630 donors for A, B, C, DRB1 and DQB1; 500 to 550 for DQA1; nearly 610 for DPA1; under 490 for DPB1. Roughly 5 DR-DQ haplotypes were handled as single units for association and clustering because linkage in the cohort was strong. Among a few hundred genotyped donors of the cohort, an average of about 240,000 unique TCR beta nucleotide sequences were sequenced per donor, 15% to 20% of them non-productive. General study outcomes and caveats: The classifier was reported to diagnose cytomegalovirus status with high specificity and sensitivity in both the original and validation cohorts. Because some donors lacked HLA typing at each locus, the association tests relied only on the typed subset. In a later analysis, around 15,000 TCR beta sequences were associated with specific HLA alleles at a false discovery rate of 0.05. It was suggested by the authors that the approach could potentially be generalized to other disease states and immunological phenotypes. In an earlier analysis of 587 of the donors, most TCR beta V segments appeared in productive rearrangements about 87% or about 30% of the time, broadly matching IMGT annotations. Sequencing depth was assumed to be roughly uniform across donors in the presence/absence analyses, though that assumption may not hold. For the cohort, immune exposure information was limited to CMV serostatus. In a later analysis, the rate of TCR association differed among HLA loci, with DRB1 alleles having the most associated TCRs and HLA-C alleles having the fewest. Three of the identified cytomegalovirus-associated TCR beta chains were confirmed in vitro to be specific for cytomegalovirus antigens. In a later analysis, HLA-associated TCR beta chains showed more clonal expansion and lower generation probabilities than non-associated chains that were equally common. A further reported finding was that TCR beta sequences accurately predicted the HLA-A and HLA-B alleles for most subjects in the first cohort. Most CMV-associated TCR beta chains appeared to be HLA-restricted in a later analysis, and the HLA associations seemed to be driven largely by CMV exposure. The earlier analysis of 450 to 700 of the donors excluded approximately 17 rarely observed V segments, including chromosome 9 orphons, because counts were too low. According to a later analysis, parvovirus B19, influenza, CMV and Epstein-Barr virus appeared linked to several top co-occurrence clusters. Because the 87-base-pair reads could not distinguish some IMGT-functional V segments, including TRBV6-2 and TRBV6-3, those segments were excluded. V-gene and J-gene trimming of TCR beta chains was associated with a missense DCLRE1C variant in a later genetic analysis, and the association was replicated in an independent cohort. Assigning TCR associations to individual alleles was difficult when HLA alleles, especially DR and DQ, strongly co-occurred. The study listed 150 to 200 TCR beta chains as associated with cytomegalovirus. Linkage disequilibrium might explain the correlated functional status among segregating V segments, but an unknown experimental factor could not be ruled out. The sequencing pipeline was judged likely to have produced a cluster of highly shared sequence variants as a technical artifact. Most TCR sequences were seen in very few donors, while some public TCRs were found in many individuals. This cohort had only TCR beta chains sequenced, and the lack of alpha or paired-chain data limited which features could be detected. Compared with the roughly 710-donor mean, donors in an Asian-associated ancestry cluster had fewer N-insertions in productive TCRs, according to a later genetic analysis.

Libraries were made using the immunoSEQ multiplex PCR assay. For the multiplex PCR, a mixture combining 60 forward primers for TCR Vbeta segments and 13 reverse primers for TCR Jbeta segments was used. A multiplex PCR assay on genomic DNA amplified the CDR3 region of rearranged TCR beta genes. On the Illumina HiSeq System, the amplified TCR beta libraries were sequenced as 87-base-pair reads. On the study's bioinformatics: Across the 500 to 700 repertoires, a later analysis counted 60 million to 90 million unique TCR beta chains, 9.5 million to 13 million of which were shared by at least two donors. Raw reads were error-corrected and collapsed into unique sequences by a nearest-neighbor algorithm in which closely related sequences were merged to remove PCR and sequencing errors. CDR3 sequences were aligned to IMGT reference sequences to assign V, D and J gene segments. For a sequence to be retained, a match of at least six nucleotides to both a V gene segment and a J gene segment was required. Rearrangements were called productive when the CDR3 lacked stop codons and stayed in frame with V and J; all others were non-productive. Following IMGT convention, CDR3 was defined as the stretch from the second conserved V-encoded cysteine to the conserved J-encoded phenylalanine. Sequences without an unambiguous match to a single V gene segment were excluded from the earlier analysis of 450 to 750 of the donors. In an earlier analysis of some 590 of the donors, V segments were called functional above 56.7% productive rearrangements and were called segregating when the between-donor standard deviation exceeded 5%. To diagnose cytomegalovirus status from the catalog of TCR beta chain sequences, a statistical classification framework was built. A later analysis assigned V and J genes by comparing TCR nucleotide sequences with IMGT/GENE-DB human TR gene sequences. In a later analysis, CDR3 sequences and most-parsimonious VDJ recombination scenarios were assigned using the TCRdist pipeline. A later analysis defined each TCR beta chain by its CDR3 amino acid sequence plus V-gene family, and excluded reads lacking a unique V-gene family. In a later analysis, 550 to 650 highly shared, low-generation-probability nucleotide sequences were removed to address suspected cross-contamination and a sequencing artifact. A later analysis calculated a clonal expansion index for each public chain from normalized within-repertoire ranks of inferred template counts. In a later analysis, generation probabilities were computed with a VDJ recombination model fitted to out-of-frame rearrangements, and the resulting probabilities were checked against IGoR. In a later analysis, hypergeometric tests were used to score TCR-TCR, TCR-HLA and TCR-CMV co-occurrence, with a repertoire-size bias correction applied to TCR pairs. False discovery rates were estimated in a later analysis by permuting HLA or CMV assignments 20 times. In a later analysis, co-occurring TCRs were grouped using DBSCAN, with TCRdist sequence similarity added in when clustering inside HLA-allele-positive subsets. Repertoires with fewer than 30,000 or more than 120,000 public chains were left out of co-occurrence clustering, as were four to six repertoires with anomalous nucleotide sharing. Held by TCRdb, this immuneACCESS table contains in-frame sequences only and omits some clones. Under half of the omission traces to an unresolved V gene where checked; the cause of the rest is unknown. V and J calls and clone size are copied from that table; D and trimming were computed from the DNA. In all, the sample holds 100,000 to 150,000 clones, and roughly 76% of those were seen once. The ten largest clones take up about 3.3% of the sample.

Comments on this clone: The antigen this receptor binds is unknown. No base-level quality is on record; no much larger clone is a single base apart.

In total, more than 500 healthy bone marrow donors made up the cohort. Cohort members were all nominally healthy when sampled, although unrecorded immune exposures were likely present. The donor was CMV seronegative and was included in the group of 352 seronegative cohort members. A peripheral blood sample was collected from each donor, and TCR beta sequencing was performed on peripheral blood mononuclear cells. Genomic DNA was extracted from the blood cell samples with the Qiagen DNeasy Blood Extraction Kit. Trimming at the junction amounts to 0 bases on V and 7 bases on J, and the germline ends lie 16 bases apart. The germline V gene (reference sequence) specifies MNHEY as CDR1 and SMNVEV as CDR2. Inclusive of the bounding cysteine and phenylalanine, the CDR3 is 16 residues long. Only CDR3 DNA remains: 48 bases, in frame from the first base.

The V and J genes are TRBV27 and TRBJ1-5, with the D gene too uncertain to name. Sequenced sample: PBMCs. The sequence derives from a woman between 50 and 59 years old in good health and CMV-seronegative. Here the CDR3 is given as CASSLSPVGLEQPQHF. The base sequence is TGTGCCAGCAGTTTATCCCCCGTCGGACTGGAACAGCCCCAGCATTTT.